These T cell receptor beta chains were read from a single sample in a study of blood T cell repertoires in COVID-19. Clones were read by immunoSEQ multiplex PCR, and TCRdb kept only the in-frame ones, dropping some. The sample contains about 180,000 clones, about 81% of which appear only once. The sample consisted of peripheral blood. The receptor set was obtained from a woman of 80 years or more with COVID-19, enrolled during active disease. Both conserved end residues are part of each CDR3. The D gene is left open where the match is weak. Size is omitted from some rows. Given values are once, few, many or a class for expanded clones.

CASSLRVPDEQFF	TGTGCCAGCAGTTTGCGGGTTCCCGATGAGCAGTTCTTC	-	-	TRBV28	TRBJ2-1
CASSLEGDEQFF	TGTGCCAGCAGCTTAGAGGGGGATGAGCAGTTCTTC	once	-	TRBV7-2	TRBJ2-1
CASSPQGAGANVLTF	TGTGCCAGCAGCCCACAGGGAGCTGGGGCCAACGTCCTGACTTTC	-	-	TRBV2	TRBJ2-6
CASSLYIAGQDQETQYF	TGTGCCAGCAGTTTATATATCGCAGGGCAAGACCAAGAGACCCAGTACTTC	-	-	TRBV28	TRBJ2-5
CASSRGGGGGADTEAFF	TGTGCCAGCAGCCGAGGGGGGGGTGGAGGGGCGGACACTGAAGCTTTCTTT	-	-	TRBV4-2	TRBJ1-1
CASSQAGGYGYTF	TGCGCCAGCAGCCAAGCCGGGGGGTATGGCTACACCTTC	-	-	TRBV4-3	TRBJ1-2
CASSISLWTGSTDTQYF	TGTGCCAGCAGCATATCCCTGTGGACGGGGAGCACAGATACGCAGTATTTT	-	-	TRBV7-6	TRBJ2-3
CAWSGGMRGYEQYF	TGTGCCTGGAGTGGAGGGATGCGGGGCTACGAGCAGTACTTC	-	-	TRBV30	TRBJ2-7
CASRTSGVYNEQFF	TGTGCCAGCCGAACTAGCGGGGTTTACAATGAGCAGTTCTTC	-	TRBD2	TRBV27	TRBJ2-1
CSVEGGAGNVYEQYF	TGCAGCGTTGAAGGCGGGGCAGGGAATGTCTACGAGCAGTACTTC	-	-	TRBV29-1	TRBJ2-7
CASSQESWRVYEQYF	TGTGCCAGCAGCCAAGAATCCTGGAGAGTCTACGAGCAGTACTTC	-	-	TRBV4-2	TRBJ2-7